This T cell receptor beta chain was recovered during a study of blood T cells in healthy people across ages. Deletions cut 7 bases from V and 0 bases from J, with 10 bases between. Germline-derived CDR1 and CDR2 are DFQATT and SNEGSKA (reference sequence). The CDR3 consists of 13 residues. Primers used in a second PCR of roughly 6 to 12 cycles were a sample-barcoded 5' primer and a J-beta primer mix. A template-switch adaptor that had 12 random nucleotides put a tag on each cDNA molecule. TCRdb passed the 5' RACE reads through MiXCR, listing each CDR3 protein once. The data hold roughly 1.7 million distinct CDR3 sequences, with 30% to 40% observed a single time. This clonotype has more than one count but fewer than ten. Its antigen is unknown. Study observations and caveats: The recorded TCR beta diversity per million T cells decreased in a roughly linear manner with age. When set beside aged donors, long-lived donors presented more naive CD4+ cells and higher diversity. The unknown donor CMV status may have confounded expanded clonotype changes.

The genes are TRBV20-1 and TRBJ2-1; no definite D call. This receptor was taken from a woman aged 25 to 39 in good health. Input material: blood. The CDR3 bases are TGCAGTGGCCTAAAGGGCTCCTACAATGAGCAGTTCTTC. It codes for CSGLKGSYNEQFF.